Listed below are T cell receptor beta chains from one sample, sequenced in a study of blood T cell repertoires in COVID-19. Repertoires were generated with immunoSEQ multiplex PCR, while TCRdb's copy carries only in-frame clones and drops some. The sample has more than 150,000 clones; 84% are singletons. Source material: peripheral blood. Receptors originate from a human donor in a cohort sampled during active COVID-19. Both conserved end residues are part of each CDR3. Each record gives: V gene, J gene, CDR3 length, D gene, clone size, CDR3 DNA, CDR3 protein. The D gene is left open where the match is weak. Clone sizes are given selectively: once, few, many, or a class where the clone is expanded.

TRBV11-2,TRBJ2-5,16,TRBD2,.,TGTGCCAGCAGCATGACTAGCGGGGGGGCCAGAGAGACCCAGTACTTC,CASSMTSGGARETQYF
TRBV29-1,TRBJ1-5,12,.,.,TGCAGCGTTGCTGGGGCGGATCAGCCCCAGCATTTT,CSVAGADQPQHF
TRBV5-1,TRBJ2-3,14,.,.,TGCGCCAGCAGATGGGGGGGCGCCGGAGATACGCAGTATTTT,CASRWGGAGDTQYF
TRBV7-9,TRBJ1-5,14,.,few,TGTGCCAGCAGCCTAGACAGTAGCAATCAGCCCCAGCATTTT,CASSLDSSNQPQHF
TRBV9,TRBJ1-1,12,.,few,TGTGCCAACTTACCGTCAAACACTGAAGCTTTCTTT,CANLPSNTEAFF
TRBV4-1,TRBJ1-6,16,TRBD1,.,TGCGCCAGCAGCCAAGCCATGAGGACAGGCCCAGGACCCCTCCACTTT,CASSQAMRTGPGPLHF
TRBV6-5,TRBJ1-2,15,.,.,TGTGCCAGCAGTCCCAATCCCCAAAGGGGATATGGCTACACCTTC,CASSPNPQRGYGYTF
TRBV7-6,TRBJ1-6,17,.,.,TGTGCCAGCAGCTTAGCGCAGGCTCCGTCCTATAATTCACCCCTCCACTTT,CASSLAQAPSYNSPLHF
TRBV4-1,TRBJ2-2,17,TRBD1,.,TGCGCCAGCAACATAGGGGGCGCATTATCGGACACCGGGGAGCTGTTTTTT,CASNIGGALSDTGELFF
TRBV11-2,TRBJ1-3,14,.,.,TGTGCCAGCAGCTCCAGGGGCGGTGGAAACACCATATATTTT,CASSSRGGGNTIYF
TRBV13,TRBJ1-1,15,.,.,TGTGCCAGCAGCTTATATCGGAGGGGGAACACTGAAGCTTTCTTT,CASSLYRRGNTEAFF
TRBV30,TRBJ1-2,14,TRBD1,.,TGTGCCTGGAGTCCGGACAGGAGGCACTATGGCTACACCTTC,CAWSPDRRHYGYTF
TRBV10-3,TRBJ2-1,15,.,.,TGTGCCATCAGGGATCGCGGGTCCGACTACAATGAGCAGTTCTTC,CAIRDRGSDYNEQFF
TRBV5-6,TRBJ2-1,11,.,.,TGTGCCAGCAGCTACAGGGGCGGGGAGTTCTTC,CASSYRGGEFF
TRBV29-1,TRBJ2-3,14,.,.,TGCAGCGTTGACGGTGCAGGGGTGACAGATACGCAGTATTTT,CSVDGAGVTDTQYF
TRBV27,TRBJ1-1,15,.,.,TGTGCCAGCAGTTCCTTACCGACAGTGAACACTGAAGCTTTCTTT,CASSSLPTVNTEAFF
TRBV29-1,TRBJ1-2,11,.,.,TGCAGCGTTATTGACACCTATGGCTACACCTTC,CSVIDTYGYTF
TRBV27,TRBJ1-2,16,.,.,TGTGCCAGCAGTTTATCCCCCCGGGAGGATTACTATGGCTACACCTTC,CASSLSPREDYYGYTF
TRBV5-1,TRBJ2-7,16,.,.,TGCGCCAGCAGCCCCCAGGACTGGCGCCTGGCCTACGAGCAGTACTTC,CASSPQDWRLAYEQYF
TRBV24-1,TRBJ1-4,14,TRBD1,.,TGTGCCACCAGTGTGGGACAGGGTGAAGAAAAACTGTTTTTT,CATSVGQGEEKLFF
TRBV5-6,TRBJ2-1,17,.,few,TGTGCCAGCATATTCAGACAGAAAGCACACTCCTACAATGAGCAGTTCTTC,CASIFRQKAHSYNEQFF
TRBV19,TRBJ1-5,14,.,.,TGTGCCAGTAGTCCTACCAATAGCAATCAGCCCCAGCATTTT,CASSPTNSNQPQHF
TRBV6-5,TRBJ2-7,14,.,.,TGTGCCAGCAGGCCGGGGGTGGGTCCTTACGAGCAGTACTTC,CASRPGVGPYEQYF
TRBV5-1,TRBJ2-2,15,.,.,TGCGCCAGCAATGGGGCCCTACCGAACACCGGGGAGCTGTTTTTT,CASNGALPNTGELFF